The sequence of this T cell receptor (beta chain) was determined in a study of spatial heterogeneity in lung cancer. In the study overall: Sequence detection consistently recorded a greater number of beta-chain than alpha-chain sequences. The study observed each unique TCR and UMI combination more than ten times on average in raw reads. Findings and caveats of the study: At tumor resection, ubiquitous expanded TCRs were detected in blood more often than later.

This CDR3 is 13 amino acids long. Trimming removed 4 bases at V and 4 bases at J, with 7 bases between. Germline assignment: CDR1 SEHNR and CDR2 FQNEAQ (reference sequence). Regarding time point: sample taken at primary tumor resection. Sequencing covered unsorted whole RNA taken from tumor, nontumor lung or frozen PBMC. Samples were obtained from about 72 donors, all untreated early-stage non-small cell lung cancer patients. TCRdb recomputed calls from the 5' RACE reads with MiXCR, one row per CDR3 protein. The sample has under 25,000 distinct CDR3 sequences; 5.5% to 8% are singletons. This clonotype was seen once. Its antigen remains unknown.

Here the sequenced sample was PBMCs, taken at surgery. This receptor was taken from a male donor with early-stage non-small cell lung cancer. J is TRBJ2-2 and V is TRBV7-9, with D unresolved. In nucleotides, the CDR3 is TGTGCCAGCAGCTCTAGGGTCACCGGGGAGCTGTTTTTT. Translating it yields CASSSRVTGELFF.